Ten or more counts support the clone carrying this T cell receptor (beta chain). Its antigen is currently unknown. The data stem from a study of CD8 T cells in ankylosing spondylitis. Study-level points and caveats: Prior work had noted some motif variants in reactive arthritis blood and synovial fluid. The study identified a TCR beta motif of under ten highly homologous variants that appeared characteristic of ankylosing spondylitis blood.

V lost 3 bases to trimming and J lost 5 bases, with 13 bases between them. The CDR3 totals 14 residues. TCRdb reprocessed the 5' RACE reads with MiXCR, giving one entry per CDR3 protein. The repertoire includes 700,000 to 850,000 distinct CDR3 sequences, approximately 12% of them detected once, and 0.51% sits in the top ten. The sequence came from a male donor with ankylosing spondylitis. The V call is TRBV12-3 or TRBV12-4, the J call TRBJ2-5, with D perhaps matching TRBD1 (5 bases). Sequencing was carried out using blood, either unsorted or a sorted T cell fraction (not recorded which). The CDR3 here is CASSFIGVRETQYF. The CDR3 DNA follows: TGTGCCAGCAGTTTTATAGGGGTACGGGAGACCCAGTACTTC.